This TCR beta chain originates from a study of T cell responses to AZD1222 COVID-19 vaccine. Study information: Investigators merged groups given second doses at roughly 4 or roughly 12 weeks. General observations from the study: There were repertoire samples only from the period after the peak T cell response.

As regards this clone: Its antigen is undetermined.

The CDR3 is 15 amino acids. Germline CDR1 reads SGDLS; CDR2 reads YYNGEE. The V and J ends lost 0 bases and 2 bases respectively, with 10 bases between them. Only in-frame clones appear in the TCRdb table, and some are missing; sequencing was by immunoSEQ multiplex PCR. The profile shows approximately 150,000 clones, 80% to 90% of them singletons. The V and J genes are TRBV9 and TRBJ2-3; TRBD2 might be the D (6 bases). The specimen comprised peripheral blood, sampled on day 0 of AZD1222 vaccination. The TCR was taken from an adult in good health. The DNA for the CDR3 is TGTGCCAGCAGCGTAGTGGGGGGAACCACAGATACGCAGTATTTT. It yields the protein CASSVVGGTTDTQYF.